This passage covers 26 T cell receptor beta chains from one sample sequenced in a study of patients and donors after allogeneic stem cell transplantation. One entry per CDR3 protein, called by TCRdb with MiXCR from the RT-PCR reads. The repertoire holds some 160,000 distinct CDR3 sequences, with 24% as singletons. The sequencing input was blood, either unsorted or a sorted T cell fraction (not recorded which). The receptors originated from a human donor who was either an allogeneic HSCT recipient or a stem cell or donor lymphocyte infusion donor (not recorded which). It is not recorded whose cells these are; they may come from a transplant donor.

This rearrangement joins TRBV5-1 to TRBJ1-1, with TRBD1 as a possible D gene (6 bases). CDR3 length: 16 amino acids. Trimming removed 4 bases from V and 7 bases from J, with 23 bases in between. Germline CDR1 is SGHRS and CDR2 is YFSETQ. CDR3 DNA: TGCGCCAGCAGCCGATCGGTTACCAGGGGATACCGTGAAGCTTTCTTT. It yields the protein CASSRSVTRGYREAFF.

This clonotype was counted between two and nine times. The V and J genes are TRBV7-3 and TRBJ1-1; D is undetermined. Germline V gene lookup returns CDR1 SGHTA and CDR2 FQGTGA. V dropped 6 bases and J dropped 0 bases, with 11 bases sitting between them. This CDR3 region has 14 residues. DNA for the CDR3: TGTGCCAGCAGTCTCGACCCCATGAACACTGAAGCTTTCTTT. This sequence encodes CASSLDPMNTEAFF.

In this sample, this clonotype turned up a few times. V gene TRBV4-1 combines with J gene TRBJ2-7, with D perhaps TRBD2 (5 bases). This CDR3 is 16 amino acids long. Trimming removed 4 bases from V and 4 bases from J, with 20 bases in between. Germline V gene lookup returns CDR1 MGHRA and CDR2 YSYEKL. CDR3 nucleotide sequence: TGCGCCAGCAGCCCCCCTATGACGGGGAACTTATACGAGCAGTACTTC. Its translation: CASSPPMTGNLYEQYF.

This clonotype was counted between two and nine times. V usage is TRBV20-1 and J usage is TRBJ1-2, with 7 bases fitting TRBD1. From germline, CDR1 is DFQATT and CDR2 SNEGSKA (reference sequence). CDR3 size: 16 residues. The V gene end was trimmed by 0 bases and the J gene end by 5 bases; junction bases not matched to a gene: 12. CDR3 sequence: CSAREYGQGGFYGYTF. DNA of the CDR3: TGCAGTGCTAGAGAGTATGGGCAGGGGGGTTTTTATGGCTACACCTTC.

This clonotype has at least ten counts. This chain connects TRBV7-9 to TRBJ1-2; perhaps TRBD1 as D (6 bases). Trimming left V 5 bases short and J 1 base short, with 11 bases between. The CDR3 consists of 14 residues. Germline V gives CDR1 SEHNR, CDR2 FQNEAQ (reference sequence). The CDR3 nucleotides read TGTGCCAGCAGCCGGACAGCTATTAACTATGGCTACACCTTC. Amino acid sequence: CASSRTAINYGYTF.

The rearrangement uses TRBV5-6 and TRBJ2-1; unclear D gene. CDR3 length: 13 amino acids. With 7 bases removed from V and 8 bases from J, the gap between germline ends came to 16 bases. The germline V gene has CDR1 SGHDT and CDR2 YYEEEE. The CDR3 DNA reads as TGTGCCAGCCACTTAGGCTTAAGTGATGAGCAGTTCTTC. Its translation is CASHLGLSDEQFF.

The chain combines TRBV20-1 with TRBJ2-2; D perhaps matches TRBD2 (6 bases). Trimming left V 7 bases short and J 3 bases short, with 12 bases between. Germline CDR1 is DFQATT and CDR2 is SNEGSKA (reference sequence). This CDR3 is 13 amino acids long. This CDR3 is CSVRLGYTGELFF. CDR3 DNA: TGCAGTGTACGACTAGGGTACACCGGGGAGCTGTTTTTT.

The V call is TRBV20-1, the J call TRBJ2-3, with 9 nucleotides matching TRBD2. The V segment lost 3 bases and the J segment 4 bases; nucleotides outside the gene matches: 11. The CDR3 contains 16 residues. Germline loops: CDR1 DFQATT, CDR2 SNEGSKA (reference sequence). Here the CDR3 reads CSASAGIAGDPDTQYF. The CDR3 DNA reads as TGCAGTGCTAGCGCGGGGATAGCGGGAGATCCAGATACGCAGTATTTT.

Only a few counts were recorded for this clonotype. The chain is built from TRBV20-1 and TRBJ1-1; possibly TRBD1 for D (5 bases). The CDR3 sequence is 14 residues long. Between the trimmed V and J ends, which lost 6 bases and 11 bases, there was a span of 25 bases. CDR1 and CDR2 from the germline V gene are DFQATT and SNEGSKA (reference sequence). The CDR3 reads CSATPTGTADLAFF. The CDR3 region has the DNA TGCAGTGCAACTCCAACCGGGACCGCGGATTTGGCTTTCTTT.

V and J are TRBV12-3 or TRBV12-4 and TRBJ1-2; 9 positions agree with TRBD1. This CDR3 has 18 residues. J was trimmed by 2 bases and V by 5 bases; bases with no gene match: 15. CDR3 nucleotides: TGTGCCAGCAGTCCAATAGGGACAGGGAGCTCCCTAAACTATGGCTACACCTTC. It translates to CASSPIGTGSSLNYGYTF.

Many counts were recorded for this clonotype. The genes are TRBV12-3 or TRBV12-4 and TRBJ1-1; possibly TRBD1 for D (5 bases). V lost 4 bases and J 8 bases, leaving 8 bases between the germline ends. CDR3 length equals 11 residues. The CDR3 DNA reads TGTGCCAGCAGTTCTGGGACCGAAGCTTTCTTT. It specifies CASSSGTEAFF.

On this clonotype: At one of its ends the junction is not consistent with the germline gene, which may arise from a read error. The V gene is TRBV6-1, the J gene TRBJ1-6, with 9 positions matching TRBD1. Germline V CDR1 and CDR2: MNHNS, SASEGT. The CDR3 contains 16 residues. CDR3: CASSEAGTGFVSPHHF. CDR3 bases: TGTGCCAGCAGTGAAGCGGGGACAGGGTTCGTTTCACCCCACCACTTT.

V gene TRBV20-1 combines with J gene TRBJ2-1; 12 bases are shared with TRBD2. V lost 0 bases, J lost 0 bases, and 9 bases stayed unmatched. The CDR3 is made up of 19 amino acids. CDR1 and CDR2 (germline): DFQATT, SNEGSKA (reference sequence). The CDR3 DNA reads as TGCAGTGCTAGAGATTGGGGGACTAGCGGGCAGAGCTCCTACAATGAGCAGTTCTTC. Its protein product is CSARDWGTSGQSSYNEQFF.

V usage is TRBV6-2 or TRBV6-3 and J usage is TRBJ1-5; TRBD1 is a possible D gene (5 bases). The germline CDR1 and CDR2 sequences are MNHEY and SVGEGT. The CDR3 loop spans 15 amino acids. Trimming left V 4 bases short and J 0 bases short, with 10 bases between. The CDR3 sequence is CASSSRQTSNQPQHF. DNA of the CDR3: TGTGCCAGCAGTTCAAGACAGACTAGCAATCAGCCCCAGCATTTT.

V and J are TRBV12-3 or TRBV12-4 and TRBJ1-2, with D unresolved. CDR3 size: 12 residues. The germline V and J ends were trimmed by 6 bases and 10 bases, with 15 bases remaining between them. CDR3 coding DNA: TGTGCCAGCAGGCCAGATCCTTCCCACTACACCTTC. Translating gives CASRPDPSHYTF.

This clonotype was detected only a few times. The DNA for the CDR3 is TGCGCCAGCAGCTTGGCGGTAGCGGGAGATCAGGGTGAGCAGTTCTTC. Its protein product is CASSLAVAGDQGEQFF. The chain couples TRBV5-1 to TRBJ2-1; 9 bases are a match to TRBD2. CDR3 length: 16 residues. V shed 0 bases, J shed 9 bases, and the junction held 10 bases outside the gene matches. The germline V gene encodes CDR1 SGHRS and CDR2 YFSETQ.

V is TRBV13 and J is TRBJ2-7; 10 bases align to TRBD1. V trimming: 5 bases; J trimming: 1 base; junction bases outside the gene matches: 8. The CDR3 extends over 16 amino acids. Germline CDR1 PRHDT, CDR2 FYEKMQ (reference sequence). DNA of the CDR3: TGTGCCAGCAGCCCACGGGGACAGGGGTTTTCCTACGAGCAGTACTTC. Protein sequence: CASSPRGQGFSYEQYF. The full variable domain, in which reference TRBV13 and TRBJ2-7 provide the parts outside the CDR3, is AAGVIQSPRHLIKEKRETATLKCYPIPRHDTVYWYQQGPGQDPQFLISFYEKMQSDKGSIPDRFSAQQFSDYHSELNMSSLELGDSALYFCASSPRGQGFSYEQYFGPGTRLTVT.

The chain carries TRBV5-1 and TRBJ1-3, with D possibly TRBD1 on 6 matching bases. This CDR3 comprises 15 residues. Germline CDR1 SGHRS, CDR2 YFSETQ. V lost 0 bases, J lost 8 bases, and 15 bases lay in between. CDR3 nucleotide sequence: TGCGCCAGCAGCTTGGAAGGGGGTTTAATCGACACCATATATTTT. The encoded protein is CASSLEGGLIDTIYF.

This clonotype has ten or more counts. The gene calls are TRBV20-1 and TRBJ1-5; 10 bases line up with TRBD1. Per germline, CDR1 DFQATT and CDR2 SNEGSKA (reference sequence). The CDR3 runs to 17 residues. Germline trimming cut 0 bases from V and 5 bases from J; bases unmatched to any gene: 10. This chain's CDR3 is CSARDPRTGGNDQPQHF. CDR3 DNA sequence: TGCAGTGCTAGAGATCCCAGGACAGGGGGAAACGATCAGCCCCAGCATTTT.

This CDR3 reads CASTIRGDTGELFF. In DNA, the CDR3 is TGTGCCAGCACCATTCGGGGGGACACCGGGGAGCTGTTTTTT. This sequence joins TRBV5-6 and TRBJ2-2, with 7 bases matching TRBD2. Trimming at V came to 6 bases and at J to 3 bases, leaving 5 bases not matched to a gene. The CDR3 length is 14 residues. CDR1 is SGHDT and CDR2 is YYEEEE in the germline V gene.

CDR3 in DNA: TGCAGTGCTATAGCGGGGGGCACAGATACGCAGTATTTT. It encodes CSAIAGGTDTQYF. The chain uses TRBV20-1 and TRBJ2-3; TRBD2 agrees at 9 bases. V was clipped by 4 bases and J by 1 base; unmatched bases: 0. The CDR3 runs to 13 residues. CDR1 and CDR2 from the germline V gene are DFQATT and SNEGSKA (reference sequence).

V usage is TRBV20-1 and J usage is TRBJ2-3; a possible D gene is TRBD2 (5 bases). The CDR3 sequence is 15 residues long. Germline-derived CDR1 and CDR2 are DFQATT and SNEGSKA (reference sequence). With 3 bases removed from V and 2 bases from J, the gap between germline ends came to 15 bases. The CDR3 nucleotides are TGCAGTGCTAGCCTTCGCGCTAGCACCACAGATACGCAGTATTTT. This gives the protein CSASLRASTTDTQYF.

The chain couples TRBV10-3 to TRBJ2-3; 8 nucleotides line up with TRBD1. Germline V gene data show CDR1 as ENHRY and CDR2 as SYGVKD. The CDR3 extends over 14 amino acids. V shed 6 bases, J shed 1 base, and the junction held 3 bases outside the gene matches. For the CDR3, the DNA is TGTGCCATCAGCGCACAGGGGGGCACAGATACGCAGTATTTT. Protein product: CAISAQGGTDTQYF.

The rearrangement joins TRBV9 to TRBJ2-2; TRBD1 matches 7 bases. Looked up from germline, CDR1 is SGDLS and CDR2 is YYNGEE. CDR3 length: 15 residues. V dropped 3 bases and J dropped 1; count of bases not matched to a gene: 3. CDR3 sequence reads: CASSAHRGNTGELFF. DNA of the CDR3: TGTGCCAGCAGCGCCCACAGGGGGAACACCGGGGAGCTGTTTTTT.

This clonotype was counted between two and nine times. The chain carries TRBV7-9 and TRBJ2-5, with a possible D match to TRBD2 (5 bases). This CDR3 is built from 14 residues. Germline V lookup: CDR1 SEHNR, CDR2 FQNEAQ (reference sequence). V gave up 3 bases and J gave up 5 bases, with 13 bases separating them. CDR3 sequence reads: CASSLLSGEETQYF. The CDR3 bases are TGTGCCAGCAGCTTGTTATCTGGGGAGGAGACCCAGTACTTC.

The V call is TRBV19, the J call TRBJ2-1; D not resolved. The CDR3 sequence is 16 residues long. Deletions cut 5 bases from V and 0 bases from J, with 14 bases between. From germline, CDR1 is LNHDA and CDR2 SQIVND (reference sequence). CDR3 coding DNA: TGTGCCAGTAGTGGCCTTTCAACGAGCTCCTACAATGAGCAGTTCTTC. This gives the protein CASSGLSTSSYNEQFF.